This TCR beta chain was observed in a study of blood T cells in healthy people across ages. As to this clonotype: Its antigen is currently unknown.

Points from the study as a whole: Percentage of naive T cells showed a strong correlation with TCR beta diversity.

Through a sample-barcoded 5' primer and a J-beta primer mix, a second PCR was run for roughly 7 to 11 cycles. TCRdb re-called the 5' RACE reads through MiXCR, storing one row per CDR3 protein. In the table there are about 570,000 distinct CDR3 sequences, 27% of which are singletons. Trimming removed 5 bases from V and 0 bases from J, with 17 bases in between. CDR1 MNHNS and CDR2 SASEGT come from the germline V gene. The CDR3 spans 17 residues. Sequencing was performed on blood. The receptor was derived from a woman aged 70-85 years in good health. The chain employs TRBV6-1 and TRBJ1-5; a possible D gene is TRBD1 (6 bases). This CDR3 is CASSRLSTGISNQPQHF. For the CDR3, the DNA is TGTGCCAGCAGTCGACTCTCCACAGGGATTAGCAATCAGCCCCAGCATTTT.